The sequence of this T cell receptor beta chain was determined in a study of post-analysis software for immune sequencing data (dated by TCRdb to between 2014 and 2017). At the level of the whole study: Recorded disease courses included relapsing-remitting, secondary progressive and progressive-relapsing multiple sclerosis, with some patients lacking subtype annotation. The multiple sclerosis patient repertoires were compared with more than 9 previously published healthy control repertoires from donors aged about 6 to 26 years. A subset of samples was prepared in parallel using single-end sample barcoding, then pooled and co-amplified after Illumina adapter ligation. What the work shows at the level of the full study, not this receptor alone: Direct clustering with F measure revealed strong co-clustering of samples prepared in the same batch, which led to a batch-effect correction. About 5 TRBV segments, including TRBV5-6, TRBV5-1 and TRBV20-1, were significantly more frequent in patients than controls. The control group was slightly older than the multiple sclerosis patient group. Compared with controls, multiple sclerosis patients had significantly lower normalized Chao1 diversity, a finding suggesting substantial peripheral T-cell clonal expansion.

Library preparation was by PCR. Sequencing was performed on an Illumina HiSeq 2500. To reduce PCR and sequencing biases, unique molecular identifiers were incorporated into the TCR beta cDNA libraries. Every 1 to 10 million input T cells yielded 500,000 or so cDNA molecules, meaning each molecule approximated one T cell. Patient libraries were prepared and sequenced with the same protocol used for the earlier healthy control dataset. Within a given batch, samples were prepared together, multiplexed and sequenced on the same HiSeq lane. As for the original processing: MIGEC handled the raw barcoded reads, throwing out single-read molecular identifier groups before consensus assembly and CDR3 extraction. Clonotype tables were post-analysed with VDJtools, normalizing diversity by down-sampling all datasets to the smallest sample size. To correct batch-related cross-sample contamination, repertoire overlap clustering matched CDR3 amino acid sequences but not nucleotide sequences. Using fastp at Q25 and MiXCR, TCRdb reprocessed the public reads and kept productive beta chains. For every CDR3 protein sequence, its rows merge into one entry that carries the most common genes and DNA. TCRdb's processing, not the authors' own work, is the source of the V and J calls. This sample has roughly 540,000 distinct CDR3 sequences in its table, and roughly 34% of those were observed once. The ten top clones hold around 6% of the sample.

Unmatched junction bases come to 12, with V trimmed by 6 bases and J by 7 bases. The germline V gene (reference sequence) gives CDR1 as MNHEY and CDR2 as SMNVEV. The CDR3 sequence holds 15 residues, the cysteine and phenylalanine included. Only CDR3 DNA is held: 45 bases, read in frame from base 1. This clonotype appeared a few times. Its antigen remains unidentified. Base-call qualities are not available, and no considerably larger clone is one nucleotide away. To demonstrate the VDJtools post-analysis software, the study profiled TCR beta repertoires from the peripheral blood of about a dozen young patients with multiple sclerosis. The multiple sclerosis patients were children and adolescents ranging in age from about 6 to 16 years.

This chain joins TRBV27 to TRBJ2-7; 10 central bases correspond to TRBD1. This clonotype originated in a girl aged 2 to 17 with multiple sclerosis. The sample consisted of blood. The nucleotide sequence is TGTGCCAGCAGACGAACACCCGGGACAGGGGAAGAGCAGTACTTC. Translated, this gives CASRRTPGTGEEQYF.